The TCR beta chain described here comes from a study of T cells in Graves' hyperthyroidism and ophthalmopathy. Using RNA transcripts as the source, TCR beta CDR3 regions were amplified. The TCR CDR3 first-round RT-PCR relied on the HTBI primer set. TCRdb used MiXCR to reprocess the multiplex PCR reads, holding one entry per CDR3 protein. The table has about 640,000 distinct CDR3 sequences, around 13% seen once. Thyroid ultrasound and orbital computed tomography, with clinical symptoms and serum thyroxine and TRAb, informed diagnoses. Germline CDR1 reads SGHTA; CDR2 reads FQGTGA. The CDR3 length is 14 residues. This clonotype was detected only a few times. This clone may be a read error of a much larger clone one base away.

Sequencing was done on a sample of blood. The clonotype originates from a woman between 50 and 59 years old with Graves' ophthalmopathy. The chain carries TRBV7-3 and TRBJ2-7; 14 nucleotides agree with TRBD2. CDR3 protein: CASSTGLAGAEQHF. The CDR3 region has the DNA TGTGCCAGCAGTACGGGACTAGCGGGAGCCGAGCAGCACTTC.